These T cell receptor beta chains were read from a single sample in a study of blood T cell repertoires in COVID-19. TCRdb's copy holds only in-frame clones and misses some; the assay was immunoSEQ multiplex PCR. The sample shows over 250,000 clones, roughly 86% of them seen only once. Material: peripheral blood. The receptors originated from a woman between 50 and 59 years old with acute or convalescent COVID-19. Each CDR3 is given with its conserved first and last residue. The D gene is left open where the match is weak. Where a row states a size, it is once, few, many or the class of an expanded clone; other rows omit it.

clone size: -; D gene: TRBD1; V gene: TRBV24-1; J gene: TRBJ1-6; CDR3 DNA: TGTGCCACCAGTGATTCGCGGACAGGGGGCAATTCACCCCTCCACTTT; CDR3 protein: CATSDSRTGGNSPLHF
clone size: -; D gene: TRBD2; V gene: TRBV5-1; J gene: TRBJ2-5; CDR3 DNA: TGCGCCAGCAGCTTACTAGCGGGACAAGAGACCCAGTACTTC; CDR3 protein: CASSLLAGQETQYF
clone size: once; D gene: -; V gene: TRBV10-3; J gene: TRBJ2-7; CDR3 DNA: TGTGTCATCAGTGGATTCGGAGAAAACACCTACGAGCAGTACTTC; CDR3 protein: CVISGFGENTYEQYF
clone size: -; D gene: TRBD1; V gene: TRBV11-2; J gene: TRBJ2-4; CDR3 DNA: TGTGCCAGCAGCGATGACCCCGCAGGGGGTAACATTCAGTACTTC; CDR3 protein: CASSDDPAGGNIQYF
clone size: -; D gene: -; V gene: TRBV28; J gene: TRBJ2-7; CDR3 DNA: TGTGCCAGCAGTCCAAGAGATAACAGGTGGGAGTACTTC; CDR3 protein: CASSPRDNRWEYF
clone size: -; D gene: -; V gene: TRBV7-8; J gene: TRBJ1-1; CDR3 DNA: TGTGCCAGCAGCTGGGGGAGGGGTAACACTGAAGCTTTCTTT; CDR3 protein: CASSWGRGNTEAFF
clone size: -; D gene: TRBD1; V gene: TRBV5-5; J gene: TRBJ1-2; CDR3 DNA: TGTGCCAGCAGGGTTACGGGACAGGGGAAAGGGAGGAATGGCTACACCTTC; CDR3 protein: CASRVTGQGKGRNGYTF
clone size: -; D gene: TRBD1; V gene: TRBV19; J gene: TRBJ1-5; CDR3 DNA: TGTGCCAGTAGTATAGAGGGACAGGGCCATCAGCCCCAGCATTTT; CDR3 protein: CASSIEGQGHQPQHF
clone size: -; D gene: -; V gene: TRBV9; J gene: TRBJ2-3; CDR3 DNA: TGTGCCAGCAGCGCCTTCACAGATACGCAGTATTTT; CDR3 protein: CASSAFTDTQYF
clone size: -; D gene: TRBD1; V gene: TRBV20-1; J gene: TRBJ1-4; CDR3 DNA: TGCAGTGCTAGTAAACAGGGGAATGAAAAACTGTTTTTT; CDR3 protein: CSASKQGNEKLFF
clone size: few; D gene: -; V gene: TRBV3-1/TRBV3-2; J gene: TRBJ1-2; CDR3 DNA: TGTGCCAGCAGCCAAGACAGTAACTATGGCTACACCTTC; CDR3 protein: CASSQDSNYGYTF